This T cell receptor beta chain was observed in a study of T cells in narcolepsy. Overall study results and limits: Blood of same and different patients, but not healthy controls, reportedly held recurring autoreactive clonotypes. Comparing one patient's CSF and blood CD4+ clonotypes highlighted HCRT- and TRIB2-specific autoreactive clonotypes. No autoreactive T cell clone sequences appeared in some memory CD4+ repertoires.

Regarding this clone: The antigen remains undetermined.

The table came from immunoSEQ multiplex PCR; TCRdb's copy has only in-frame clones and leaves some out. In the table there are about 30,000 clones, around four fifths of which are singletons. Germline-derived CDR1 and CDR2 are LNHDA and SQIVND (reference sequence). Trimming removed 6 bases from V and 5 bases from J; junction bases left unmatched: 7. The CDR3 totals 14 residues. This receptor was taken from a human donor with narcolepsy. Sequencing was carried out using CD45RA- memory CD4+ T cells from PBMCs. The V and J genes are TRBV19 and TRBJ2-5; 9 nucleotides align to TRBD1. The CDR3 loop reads CASRKQGAGETQYF. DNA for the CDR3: TGTGCCAGTAGGAAACAGGGGGCGGGGGAGACCCAGTACTTC.